These 32 T cell receptor beta chains were all obtained from the same sample, sequenced in a study of T cell responses to AZD1222 COVID-19 vaccine. Data came from immunoSEQ multiplex PCR; TCRdb stores just in-frame clones and leaves some out. The sample holds approximately 24,000 clones, 88% seen once. Sample: peripheral blood, taken 28 days after the second AZD1222 dose. The receptors were sampled from an adult who received the AZD1222 COVID-19 vaccine.

This clone was seen a few times. This chain uses TRBV15 with TRBJ1-2, with D possibly TRBD1 on 5 matching bases. Trimming cost V 3 bases and J 0 bases, with 11 bases left between them. CDR1 and CDR2 (germline): LNHNV, YYDKDF (reference sequence). The CDR3 runs to 15 residues. CDR3 sequence: CATSSPRAANYGYTF. The CDR3 DNA reads as TGTGCCACCAGCAGCCCCAGGGCAGCTAACTATGGCTACACCTTC.

This chain joins TRBV7-9 and TRBJ2-7, with 10 bases fitting TRBD1. Per germline, CDR1 SEHNR and CDR2 FQNEAQ (reference sequence). V shed 6 bases and J 5 bases; nucleotides not matched to a gene: 7. CDR3 size: 14 residues. CDR3 amino acids: CASSTGTGVNEQYF. CDR3 DNA: TGTGCCAGCAGTACAGGGACAGGGGTCAACGAGCAGTACTTC.

The J gene is TRBJ2-7, the V gene TRBV11-2; 8 bases are a match to TRBD2. The CDR3 is 12 residues long. Trimming cost V 1 base and J 10 bases; bases outside gene matches: 3. CDR1 is SGHAT and CDR2 is FQNNGV in the germline V gene. CDR3 in DNA: TGTGCCAGCAGCTTAGGGCTAGCGGGCCAGTACTTC. Translated, it gives CASSLGLAGQYF.

The chain employs TRBV7-8 and TRBJ2-3, with a tentative D call TRBD1 (5 bases). The CDR3 totals 16 residues. CDR1 SGHVS and CDR2 FQNEAQ come from the germline V gene. Trimming cost V 1 base and J 7 bases, with 18 bases left between them. CDR3 coding DNA: TGTGCCAGCAGCTTAGATGGGGCACATAGGATAAATACGCAGTATTTT. Its translation: CASSLDGAHRINTQYF.

This rearrangement joins TRBV4-2 to TRBJ1-1; unclear D gene. With 3 bases removed from V and 2 bases from J, the gap between germline ends came to 13 bases. Germline assignment: CDR1 LGHNA and CDR2 YNFKEQ. The CDR3 consists of 15 residues. Here the CDR3 DNA reads TGTGCCAGCAGCCAGCCGGAAAGGCCAAACACTGAAGCTTTCTTT. It specifies CASSQPERPNTEAFF.

This clone appeared a few times. The rearrangement uses TRBV5-1 and TRBJ1-4; D is uncertain. Germline V gives CDR1 SGHRS, CDR2 YFSETQ. This CDR3 has 16 residues. Trimming removed 0 bases from V and 0 bases from J, with 9 bases in between. For the CDR3, the DNA is TGCGCCAGCAGCTTGGGATCATTGACAACTAATGAAAAACTGTTTTTT. This sequence encodes CASSLGSLTTNEKLFF.

This clone was seen only a few times. This chain links TRBV12-5 with TRBJ2-2; D unresolved. V was shortened by 1 base and J by 3 bases, with 9 bases between the two germline ends. The CDR3 totals 15 residues. Per germline, CDR1 LGHNT and CDR2 FRNRAP. The CDR3 DNA sequence: TGTGCTAGTGGTTTGGGAGGTGGGGACACCGGGGAGCTGTTTTTT. Protein: CASGLGGGDTGELFF.

The chain carries TRBV7-2 and TRBJ2-3, with D possibly TRBD1 on 6 matching bases. Trimming removed 1 base from V and 3 bases from J, with 8 bases in between. This CDR3 has 14 residues. Looked up from germline, CDR1 is SGHTA and CDR2 is FQGNSA. CDR3 nucleotides: TGTGCCAGCAGCTTAGGACAGGTAACAGATACGCAGTATTTT. Translation: CASSLGQVTDTQYF. Full variable domain (remainder filled in from reference TRBV7-2 and TRBJ2-3): GAGVSQSPSNKVTEKGKDVELRCDPISGHTALYWYRQSLGQGLEFLIYFQGNSAPDKSGLPSDRFSAERTGGSVSTLTIQRTQQEDSAVYLCASSLGQVTDTQYFGPGTRLTVL.

The V call is TRBV7-9, the J call TRBJ2-3; no reliable D call. Trimming took 5 bases from V and 2 from J, leaving 5 bases between them. CDR3 length equals 12 residues. Germline V gene sequence: CDR1 SEHNR, CDR2 FQNEAQ (reference sequence). CDR3 nucleotides: TGTGCCAGCAGCCCTATCACAGATACGCAGTATTTT. It yields the protein CASSPITDTQYF.

The chain links TRBV29-1 to TRBJ1-3, with 7 bases lining up with TRBD1. V lost 7 bases and J lost 4; bases outside the gene matches: 4. The germline V gene has CDR1 SQVTM and CDR2 ANQGSEA. CDR3 length: 12 residues. The CDR3 DNA sequence: TGCAGCGGCGGGACAGCCGGAAACACCATATATTTT. This encodes CSGGTAGNTIYF.

This sequence joins TRBV7-2 and TRBJ2-2; 8 positions match TRBD2. V was pared by 6 bases and J by 5 bases, with 8 bases of the junction left unmatched. The CDR3 is made up of 15 amino acids. Germline V lookup: CDR1 SGHTA, CDR2 FQGNSA. In DNA form, the CDR3 reads TGTGCCAGCAGTTCTACGCGGGGGGAGACCGGGGAGCTGTTTTTT. This codes for CASSSTRGETGELFF. The full variable domain, rest sourced from reference TRBV7-2 and TRBJ2-2, is GAGVSQSPSNKVTEKGKDVELRCDPISGHTALYWYRQSLGQGLEFLIYFQGNSAPDKSGLPSDRFSAERTGGSVSTLTIQRTQQEDSAVYLCASSSTRGETGELFFGEGSRLTVL.

This clone appeared a single time. The chain carries TRBV9 and TRBJ2-1; D is unclear. This CDR3 spans 14 amino acids. The V and J ends lost 6 bases and 0 bases respectively, with 10 bases between them. Germline-derived CDR1 and CDR2 are SGDLS and YYNGEE. DNA for the CDR3: TGTGCCAGCAACCGTGGGGTCTCCTACAATGAGCAGTTCTTC. As protein: CASNRGVSYNEQFF.

This rearrangement joins TRBV27 to TRBJ2-3; 7 nucleotides match TRBD2. The V segment lost 10 bases and the J segment 4 bases; nucleotides outside the gene matches: 14. The CDR3 has 15 amino acids. The germline CDR1 and CDR2 sequences are MNHEY and SMNVEV (reference sequence). The CDR3 DNA sequence: TGTGCCATTGCCCCGACCGCGGGGAGGGCAGATACGCAGTATTTT. Its protein product is CAIAPTAGRADTQYF.

The V gene is TRBV7-9, the J gene TRBJ2-1; 8 positions match TRBD2. Germline V gene data show CDR1 as SEHNR and CDR2 as FQNEAQ (reference sequence). CDR3 length: 15 amino acids. After removal of 1 base from V and 7 bases from J, the junction contained 6 bases not matched to a gene. The CDR3 DNA reads as TGTGCCAGCAGCTTAGATGGGACTAGTTGGAATGAGCAGTTCTTC. Its translation is CASSLDGTSWNEQFF.

The chain combines TRBV6-4 with TRBJ1-1; D not certain. The V gene lost 2 bases and the J gene lost 2 bases, with 6 bases spanning the gap. The CDR3 runs to 13 residues. The V gene's germline CDR1 is MRHNA and CDR2 SNTAGT. The CDR3 nucleotides are TGTGCCAGCAGTGACGAGCTTAACACTGAAGCTTTCTTT. Residues: CASSDELNTEAFF.

The chain combines TRBV12-5 with TRBJ1-1, with D unclear. CDR1 is LGHNT, CDR2 FRNRAP, per germline. The length of the CDR3 is 11 residues. V gave up 3 bases and J gave up 11 bases, with 10 bases separating them. Here the CDR3 reads CASGLSQMAFF. DNA for the CDR3: TGTGCTAGTGGTTTATCACAGATGGCTTTCTTT. Filled out from reference TRBV12-5 and TRBJ1-1, the complete variable domain reads DARVTQTPRHKVTEMGQEVTMRCQPILGHNTVFWYRQTMMQGLELLAYFRNRAPLDDSGMPKDRFSAEMPDATLATLKIQPSEPRDSAVYFCASGLSQMAFFGQGTRLTVV.

The CDR3 loop is CASSAGDNYGYTF. CDR3 bases: TGTGCCAGCAGTGCTGGGGATAACTATGGCTACACCTTC. The chain employs TRBV6-4 and TRBJ1-2, with unresolved D. This CDR3 region has 13 residues. Germline loops: CDR1 MRHNA, CDR2 SNTAGT. V was clipped by 4 bases and J by 1 base, with 7 bases between them.

The chain uses TRBV15 and TRBJ1-1, with D unresolved. The CDR3 loop spans 13 amino acids. V was pared by 0 bases and J by 2 bases, with 4 bases between. Germline loops: CDR1 LNHNV, CDR2 YYDKDF (reference sequence). CDR3: CATSRDSNTEAFF. The CDR3 DNA reads TGTGCCACCAGCAGAGACAGTAACACTGAAGCTTTCTTT. Supplemented by reference TRBV15 and TRBJ1-1, the full variable domain reads DAMVIQNPRYQVTQFGKPVTLSCSQTLNHNVMYWYQQKSSQAPKLLFHYYDKDFNNEADTPDNFQSRRPNTSFCFLDIRSPGLGDTAMYLCATSRDSNTEAFFGQGTRLTVV.

The chain carries TRBV10-1 and TRBJ2-7; 8 bases are shared with TRBD2. CDR1 is WNHNN, CDR2 SYGVQD, per germline (reference sequence). J lost 2 bases, V lost 0 bases, and 6 bases had no gene match. The CDR3 totals 16 residues. The CDR3, as DNA: TGCGCCAGCAGTGAGTCTGATAGCGGGGCCCCCTACGAGCAGTACTTC. Protein: CASSESDSGAPYEQYF.

The rearrangement joins TRBV5-4 to TRBJ1-4, with D perhaps TRBD1 (6 bases). Germline assignment: CDR1 SGHNT and CDR2 YYREEE (reference sequence). Trimming left V 9 bases short and J 10 bases short, with 19 bases between. This CDR3 is built from 13 residues. CDR3 nucleotide sequence: TGTGCCACCCAGGACAGACTATTCGGAAAACTGTTTTTT. Translated: CATQDRLFGKLFF.

This chain connects TRBV11-2 to TRBJ1-1; a possible D gene is TRBD1 (5 bases). The CDR3 is made up of 16 amino acids. Germline CDR1 and CDR2: SGHAT and FQNNGV. Trimming stripped 0 bases from V and 4 bases from J, with 15 bases between. The chain's CDR3 is CASSLDFRVVVTEAFF. The CDR3 coding sequence is TGTGCCAGCAGCTTAGATTTCAGGGTGGTAGTCACTGAAGCTTTCTTT.

The rearrangement links TRBV7-9 to TRBJ2-7, with 11 bases aligning to TRBD2. With 5 bases clipped from V and 2 bases from J, the junction kept 2 bases outside the gene matches. The germline gives CDR1 SEHNR, CDR2 FQNEAQ (reference sequence). The CDR3 runs to 14 residues. CDR3 nucleotides: TGTGCCAGCAGCCGGACTAGCGGGCCCTACGAGCAGTACTTC. It is translated as CASSRTSGPYEQYF.

The J gene is TRBJ2-3, the V gene TRBV4-1; D is ambiguous. V was pared by 0 bases and J by 6 bases, with 7 bases between. The CDR3 is made up of 13 amino acids. Per germline, CDR1 MGHRA and CDR2 YSYEKL. The CDR3 nucleotides are TGCGCCAGCAGCCAAGAGACCTCGGATACGCAGTATTTT. This translates into CASSQETSDTQYF.

The chain couples TRBV19 to TRBJ2-2; 16 bases are a match to TRBD2. The germline CDR1 and CDR2 sequences are LNHDA and SQIVND (reference sequence). CDR3 size: 19 residues. J was trimmed by 4 bases and V by 5 bases; bases with no gene match: 10. The CDR3 reads CASSLKPGLAGGSTGELFF. The CDR3 region has the DNA TGTGCCAGTAGTCTAAAACCGGGACTAGCGGGGGGGTCCACCGGGGAGCTGTTTTTT.

V usage is TRBV4-3 and J usage is TRBJ1-6; D is possibly TRBD1 (5 bases). With 0 bases removed from V and 5 bases from J, the gap between germline ends came to 8 bases. CDR1 LGHNA and CDR2 YSLEER come from the germline V gene. This CDR3 comprises 15 residues. CDR3 sequence (DNA): TGCGCCAGCAGCCAAGATACAGGACATAATTCACCCCTCCACTTT. Its protein is CASSQDTGHNSPLHF.

This clone was found once. The rearrangement joins TRBV18 to TRBJ1-4; D is uncertain. The CDR3 is 18 residues long. Germline V CDR1 and CDR2: KGHSH, LQKENI. V lost 2 bases to trimming and J lost 3 bases, with 19 bases between them. The CDR3 nucleotides are TGTGCCAGCTCACCAGGGGTTCTTTCGACGAATCCTAATGAAAAACTGTTTTTT. It is translated as CASSPGVLSTNPNEKLFF.

This clone came up a few times. The CDR3 loop reads CASSPWEFEETQYF. The CDR3 nucleotides are TGTGCCAGCAGCCCCTGGGAGTTCGAAGAGACCCAGTACTTC. The rearrangement joins TRBV14 to TRBJ2-5, with D tentatively TRBD2 (5 bases). There are 14 residues in the CDR3. Trimming pared 4 bases from V and 3 bases from J, leaving 12 bases between. Germline V gene sequence: CDR1 SGHDN, CDR2 FVKESK.

This clone was found once. V gene TRBV6-1 combines with J gene TRBJ2-7; D not resolved. The CDR3 covers 14 residues. Trimming stripped 2 bases from V and 3 bases from J, with 11 bases between. Germline loops: CDR1 MNHNS, CDR2 SASEGT. CDR3 sequence (DNA): TGTGCCAGCAGTGAACGGCTCGCGCTCTACGAGCAGTACTTC. As protein: CASSERLALYEQYF.

This clone was detected once. The chain uses TRBV6-5 and TRBJ2-4; 7 nucleotides line up with TRBD1. The length of the CDR3 is 14 residues. Losses at the gene ends were 9 bases for V and 4 bases for J; bases not matched to a gene: 9. Germline CDR1 is MNHEY and CDR2 is SVGAGI. In DNA, the CDR3 is TGTGCCAGTGGGGCCCAACAGGGGAAAAACATTCAGTACTTC. Its translation is CASGAQQGKNIQYF.

This clone showed up just a few times. J is TRBJ2-1 and V is TRBV18; 7 bases agree with TRBD2. V gave up 4 bases and J gave up 6 bases; unmatched junction bases: 9. This CDR3 has 15 residues. CDR1 is KGHSH and CDR2 is LQKENI in the germline V gene. CDR3 protein: CASSRGSGDLNEQFF. DNA of the CDR3: TGTGCCAGCTCACGGGGGAGCGGGGATCTCAATGAGCAGTTCTTC.

This clone was counted between two and nine times. J is TRBJ2-7 and V is TRBV9; either TRBD1 or TRBD2 may supply D (7 bases each). Looked up from germline, CDR1 is SGDLS and CDR2 is YYNGEE. CDR3 length: 15 residues. Trimming cost V 0 bases and J 4 bases, with 14 bases left between them. CDR3 sequence reads: CASSVDFQGGYEQYF. CDR3 nucleotide sequence: TGTGCCAGCAGCGTAGATTTCCAGGGGGGGTACGAGCAGTACTTC. The full variable domain, with the rest looked up from reference TRBV9 and TRBJ2-7, is DSGVTQTPKHLITATGQRVTLRCSPRSGDLSVYWYQQSLDQGLQFLIQYYNGEERAKGNILERFSAQQFPDLHSELNLSSLELGDSALYFCASSVDFQGGYEQYFGPGTRLTVT.

This rearrangement joins TRBV29-1 to TRBJ1-5; no definite D call. CDR1 and CDR2 from the germline V gene are SQVTM and ANQGSEA. Trimming pared 7 bases from V and 0 bases from J, leaving 13 bases between. CDR3 length: 14 residues. The CDR3 loop is CSAWLSGSNQPQHF. The CDR3 bases are TGCAGCGCCTGGCTTTCGGGTAGCAATCAGCCCCAGCATTTT.